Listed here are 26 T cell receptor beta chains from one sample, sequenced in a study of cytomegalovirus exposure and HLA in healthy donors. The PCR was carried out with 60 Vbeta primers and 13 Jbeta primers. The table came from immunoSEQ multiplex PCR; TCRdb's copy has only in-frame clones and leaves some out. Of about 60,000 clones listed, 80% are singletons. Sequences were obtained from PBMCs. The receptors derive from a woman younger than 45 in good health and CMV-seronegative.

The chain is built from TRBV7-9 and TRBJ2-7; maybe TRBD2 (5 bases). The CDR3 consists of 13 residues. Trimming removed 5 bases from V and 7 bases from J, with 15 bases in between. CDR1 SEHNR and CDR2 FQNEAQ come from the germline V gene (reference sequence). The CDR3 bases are TGTGCCAGCAGCCTGGACTGGGTGGGGGAGCAGTACTTC. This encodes CASSLDWVGEQYF.

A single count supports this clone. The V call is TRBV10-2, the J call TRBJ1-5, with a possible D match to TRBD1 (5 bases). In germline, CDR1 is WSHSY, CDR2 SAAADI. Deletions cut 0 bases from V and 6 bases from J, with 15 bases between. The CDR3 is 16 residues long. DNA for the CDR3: TGCGCCAGCAGTGAGTCGGCAGGGAGGGCCGGTCAGCCCCAGCATTTT. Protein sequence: CASSESAGRAGQPQHF.

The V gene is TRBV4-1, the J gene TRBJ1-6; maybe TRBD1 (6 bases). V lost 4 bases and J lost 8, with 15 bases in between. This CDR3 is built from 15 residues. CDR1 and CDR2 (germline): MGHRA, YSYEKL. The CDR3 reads CASSLRTEVDSPLHF. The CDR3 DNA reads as TGCGCCAGCAGCCTACGGACAGAGGTCGATTCACCCCTCCACTTT.

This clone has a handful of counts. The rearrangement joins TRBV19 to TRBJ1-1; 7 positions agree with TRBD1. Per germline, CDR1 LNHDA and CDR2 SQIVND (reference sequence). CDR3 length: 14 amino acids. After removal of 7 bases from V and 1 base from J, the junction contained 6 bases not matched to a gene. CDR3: CASKDRERNTEAFF. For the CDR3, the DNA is TGTGCCAGTAAAGACAGGGAACGGAACACTGAAGCTTTCTTT.

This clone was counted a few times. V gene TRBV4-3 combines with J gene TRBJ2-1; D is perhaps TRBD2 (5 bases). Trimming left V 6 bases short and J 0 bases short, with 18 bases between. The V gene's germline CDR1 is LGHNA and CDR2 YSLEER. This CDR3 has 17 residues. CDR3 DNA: TGCGCCAGCAGTCCGGGGAGCGTCTATCGCTCCTACAATGAGCAGTTCTTC. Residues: CASSPGSVYRSYNEQFF.

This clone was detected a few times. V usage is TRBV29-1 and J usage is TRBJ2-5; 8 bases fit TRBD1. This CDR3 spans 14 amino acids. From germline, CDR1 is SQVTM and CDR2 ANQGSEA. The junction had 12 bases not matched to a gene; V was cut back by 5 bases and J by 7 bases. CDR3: CSVPIATGGRTQYF. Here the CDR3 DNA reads TGCAGCGTTCCTATCGCAACAGGGGGAAGGACCCAGTACTTC.

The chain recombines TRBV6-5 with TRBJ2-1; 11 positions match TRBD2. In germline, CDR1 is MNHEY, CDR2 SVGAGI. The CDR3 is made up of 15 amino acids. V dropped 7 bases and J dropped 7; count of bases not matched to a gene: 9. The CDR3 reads CASTRGASGRNEQFF. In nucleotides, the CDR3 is TGTGCCAGCACCCGAGGGGCTAGCGGGAGGAATGAGCAGTTCTTC.

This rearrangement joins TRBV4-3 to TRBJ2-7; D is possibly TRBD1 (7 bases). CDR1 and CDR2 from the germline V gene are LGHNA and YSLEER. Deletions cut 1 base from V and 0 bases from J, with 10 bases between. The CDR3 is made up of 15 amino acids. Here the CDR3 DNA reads TGCGCCAGCAGCCAAGTGCAGGGGGGCTCCTACGAGCAGTACTTC. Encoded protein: CASSQVQGGSYEQYF.

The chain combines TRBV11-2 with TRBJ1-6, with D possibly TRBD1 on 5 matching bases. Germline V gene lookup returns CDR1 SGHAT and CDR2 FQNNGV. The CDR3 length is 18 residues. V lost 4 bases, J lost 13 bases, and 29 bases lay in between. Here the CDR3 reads CASSSPEGRLVGRQPLHF. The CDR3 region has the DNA TGTGCCAGCAGCTCACCCGAGGGGAGGTTAGTGGGCAGACAGCCCCTCCACTTT.

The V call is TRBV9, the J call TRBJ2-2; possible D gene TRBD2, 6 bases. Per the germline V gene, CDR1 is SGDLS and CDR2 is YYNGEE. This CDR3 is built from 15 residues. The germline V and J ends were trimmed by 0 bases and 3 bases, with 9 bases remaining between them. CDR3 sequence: CASSVEGGYTGELFF. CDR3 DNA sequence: TGTGCCAGCAGCGTAGAGGGAGGATACACCGGGGAGCTGTTTTTT.

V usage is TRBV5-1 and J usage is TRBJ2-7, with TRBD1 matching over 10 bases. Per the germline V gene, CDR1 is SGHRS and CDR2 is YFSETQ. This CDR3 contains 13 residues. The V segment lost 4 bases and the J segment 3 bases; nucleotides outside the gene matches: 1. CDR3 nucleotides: TGCGCCAGCAGCGGGGACAGGGGCTACGAGCAGTACTTC. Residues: CASSGDRGYEQYF.

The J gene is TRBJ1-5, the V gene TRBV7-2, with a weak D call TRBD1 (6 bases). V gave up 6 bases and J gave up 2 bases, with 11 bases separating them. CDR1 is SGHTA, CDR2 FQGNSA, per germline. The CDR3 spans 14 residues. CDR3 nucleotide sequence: TGTGCCAGCAGTCTACAGGGAGGCAATCAGCCCCAGCATTTT. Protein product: CASSLQGGNQPQHF. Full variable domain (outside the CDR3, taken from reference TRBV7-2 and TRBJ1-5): GAGVSQSPSNKVTEKGKDVELRCDPISGHTALYWYRQSLGQGLEFLIYFQGNSAPDKSGLPSDRFSAERTGGSVSTLTIQRTQQEDSAVYLCASSLQGGNQPQHFGDGTRLSIL.

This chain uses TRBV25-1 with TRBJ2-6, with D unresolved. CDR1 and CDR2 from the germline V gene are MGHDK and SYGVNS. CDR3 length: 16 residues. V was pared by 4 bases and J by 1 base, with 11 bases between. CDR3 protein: CASSGDQLSGANVLTF. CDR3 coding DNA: TGTGCCAGCAGTGGAGATCAACTATCTGGGGCCAACGTCCTGACTTTC. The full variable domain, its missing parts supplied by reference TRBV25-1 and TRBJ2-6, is EADIYQTPRYLVIGTGKKITLECSQTMGHDKMYWYQQDPGMELHLIHYSYGVNSTEKGDLSSESTVSRIRTEHFPLTLESARPSHTSQYLCASSGDQLSGANVLTFGAGSRLTVL.

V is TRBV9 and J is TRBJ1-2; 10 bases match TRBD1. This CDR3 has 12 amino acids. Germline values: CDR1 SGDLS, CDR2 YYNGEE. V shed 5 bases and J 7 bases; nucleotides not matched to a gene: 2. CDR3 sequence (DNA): TGTGCCAGCAGGGGACAGGGGAGTGGCTACACCTTC. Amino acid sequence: CASRGQGSGYTF.

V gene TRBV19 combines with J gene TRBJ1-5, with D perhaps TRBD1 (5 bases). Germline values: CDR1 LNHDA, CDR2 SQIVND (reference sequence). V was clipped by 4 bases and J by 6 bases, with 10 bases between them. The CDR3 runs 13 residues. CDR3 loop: CASSTRTFQPQHF. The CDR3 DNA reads TGTGCCAGTAGTACACGGACATTTCAGCCCCAGCATTTT.

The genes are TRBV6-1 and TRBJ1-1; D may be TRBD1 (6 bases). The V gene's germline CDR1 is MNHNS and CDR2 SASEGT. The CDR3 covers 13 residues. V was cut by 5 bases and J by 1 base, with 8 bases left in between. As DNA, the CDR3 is TGTGCCAGCAGTTTACAGGGGAACACTGAAGCTTTCTTT. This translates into CASSLQGNTEAFF.

Here the CDR3 DNA reads TGTGCCAGCAGCTTAGACAGGGGCTCCTACGAGCAGTACTTC. The encoded protein is CASSLDRGSYEQYF. This chain uses TRBV11-2 with TRBJ2-7, with D tentatively TRBD1 (6 bases). The CDR3 has 14 amino acids. Germline V CDR1 and CDR2: SGHAT, FQNNGV. Trimming took 0 bases from V and 0 from J, leaving 6 bases between them. Looking up the rest from reference TRBV11-2 and TRBJ2-7 gives the full variable domain: EAGVAQSPRYKIIEKRQSVAFWCNPISGHATLYWYQQILGQGPKLLIQFQNNGVVDDSQLPKDRFSAERLKGVDSTLKIQPAKLEDSAVYLCASSLDRGSYEQYFGPGTRLTVT.

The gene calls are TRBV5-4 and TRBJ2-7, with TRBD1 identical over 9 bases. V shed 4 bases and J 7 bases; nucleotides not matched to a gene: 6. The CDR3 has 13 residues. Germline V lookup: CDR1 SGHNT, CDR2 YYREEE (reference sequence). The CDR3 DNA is TGTGCCAGCAGCCGGGACAGGGAGAGGGAGCAGTACTTC. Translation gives CASSRDREREQYF.

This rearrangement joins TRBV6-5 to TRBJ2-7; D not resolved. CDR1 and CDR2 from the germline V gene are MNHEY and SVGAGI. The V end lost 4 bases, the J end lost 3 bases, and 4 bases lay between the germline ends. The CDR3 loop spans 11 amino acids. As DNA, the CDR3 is TGTGCCAGCAGTTTCAACTACGAGCAGTACTTC. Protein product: CASSFNYEQYF.

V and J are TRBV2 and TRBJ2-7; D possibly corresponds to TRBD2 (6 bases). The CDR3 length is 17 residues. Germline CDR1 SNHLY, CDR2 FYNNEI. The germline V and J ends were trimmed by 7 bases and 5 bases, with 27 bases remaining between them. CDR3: CASMSWKPSHGGDEQYF. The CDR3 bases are TGTGCCAGCATGAGTTGGAAACCGTCCCACGGGGGTGACGAGCAGTACTTC.

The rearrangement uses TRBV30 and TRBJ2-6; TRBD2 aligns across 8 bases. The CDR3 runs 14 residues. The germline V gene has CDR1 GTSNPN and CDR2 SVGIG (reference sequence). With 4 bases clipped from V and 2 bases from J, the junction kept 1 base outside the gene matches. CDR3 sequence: CAWTGGAGANVLTF. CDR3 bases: TGTGCCTGGACCGGGGGGGCTGGGGCCAACGTCCTGACTTTC.

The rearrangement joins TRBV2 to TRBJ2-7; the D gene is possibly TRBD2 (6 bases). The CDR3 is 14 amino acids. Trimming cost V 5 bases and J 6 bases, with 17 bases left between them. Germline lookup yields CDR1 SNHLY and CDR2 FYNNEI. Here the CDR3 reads CASSPGTGKSEQYF. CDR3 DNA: TGTGCCAGCAGTCCCGGGACTGGGAAGTCCGAGCAGTACTTC.

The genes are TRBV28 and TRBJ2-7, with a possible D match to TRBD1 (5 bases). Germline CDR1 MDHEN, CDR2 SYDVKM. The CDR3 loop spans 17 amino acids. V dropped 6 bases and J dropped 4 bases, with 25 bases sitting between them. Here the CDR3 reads CASSVNDRLIGIYEQYF. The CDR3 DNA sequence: TGTGCCAGCAGCGTGAATGACAGATTGATTGGGATTTACGAGCAGTACTTC.

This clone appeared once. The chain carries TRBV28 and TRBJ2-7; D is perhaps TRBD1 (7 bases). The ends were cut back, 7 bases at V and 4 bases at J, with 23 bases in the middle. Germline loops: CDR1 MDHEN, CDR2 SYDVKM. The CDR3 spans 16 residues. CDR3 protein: CASTLGGGRASYEQYF. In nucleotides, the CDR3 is TGTGCCAGCACCCTAGGAGGGGGCCGAGCTAGTTACGAGCAGTACTTC.

The CDR3 loop is CAIDSGGYTF. In DNA, the CDR3 is TGTGCCATCGATTCGGGTGGCTACACCTTC. The chain uses TRBV5-8 and TRBJ1-2; D remains ambiguous. The germline V gene has CDR1 SGHTS and CDR2 YDEGEE. This CDR3 is built from 10 residues. Trimming pared 9 bases from V and 7 bases from J, leaving 10 bases between.

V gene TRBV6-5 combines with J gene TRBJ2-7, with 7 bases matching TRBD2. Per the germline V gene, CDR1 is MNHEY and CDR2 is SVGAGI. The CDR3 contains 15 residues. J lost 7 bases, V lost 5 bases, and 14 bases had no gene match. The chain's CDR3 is CASSPRGAGSKEQYF. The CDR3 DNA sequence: TGTGCCAGCAGTCCCCGAGGAGCGGGATCGAAGGAGCAGTACTTC.